This note documents a single T cell receptor (beta chain) sequence. This record belongs to a study of blood T cell repertoires in COVID-19. At the level of the study: Sites in the United States, Italy and Spain provided acute and convalescent COVID-19 samples. Sources were T cells, B-cell-depleted T cells, or PBMCs; the material itself was cDNA or gDNA.

This CDR3 spans 15 amino acids. Trimming shortened V by 3 bases and J by 4 bases, and 13 bases separated the two germline ends. CDR1 and CDR2 from the germline V gene are DFQATT and SNEGSKA (reference sequence). Per the authors' pipeline: Scientists estimated how many nucleated cells there were by amplifying reference gene primers. Measured with immunoSEQ multiplex PCR; TCRdb has only the in-frame clones, and not every one. That table supplies the V and J calls and clone size; D and trimming were determined from the DNA. The table has more than 65,000 clones, about four fifths seen once; the top ten hold around 28%.

The TCR originated in a woman aged 80 or over with active or convalescent COVID-19. This rearrangement joins TRBV20-1 to TRBJ1-6, with D maybe TRBD1 (5 bases). The sequenced material came from peripheral blood. This CDR3 reads CSASLGEEYNSPLHF. CDR3 nucleotides: TGCAGTGCTAGTTTGGGGGAGGAATATAATTCACCCCTCCACTTT.